These T cell receptor beta chains were read from a single sample in a study of persistence of HIV-infected CD4 T cells. Here immunoSEQ multiplex PCR was the method, and the copy in TCRdb shows in-frame clones only, minus some. The sample records over 25,000 clones, 82% being singletons. These receptors have no identified antigens. The sequenced sample was CD4+ T cells sorted from PBMCs after approximately 19-hour stimulation, obtained from a patient who received antiretroviral therapy. Every receptor here comes from an adult man with HIV who was CMV-seropositive. Both conserved end residues are part of each CDR3. A D gene is named only where the DNA matches it firmly. Clone size is given for some rows only: seen once, a few or many times, or a class if the clone is expanded.

size,length,D,V,J,CDR3,DNA
-,16,TRBD1,TRBV27,TRBJ2-7,CASSFSGTALKYEQYF,TGTGCCAGCAGTTTCTCCGGGACAGCACTAAAGTACGAGCAGTACTTC
-,15,-,TRBV9,TRBJ2-3,CASSVQGGSTDTQYF,TGTGCCAGCAGCGTACAGGGTGGAAGCACAGATACGCAGTATTTT
-,12,-,TRBV7-3,TRBJ2-2,CATSPGAGELFF,TGTGCCACTAGCCCTGGGGCCGGGGAGCTGTTTTTT
-,15,-,TRBV9,TRBJ1-3,CASSVVESTGNTIYF,TGTGCCAGCAGCGTAGTGGAGTCTACTGGAAACACCATATATTTT
-,13,-,TRBV10-3,TRBJ1-1,CAISKREDTEAFF,TGTGCCATCAGTAAAAGGGAGGACACTGAAGCTTTCTTT
-,15,TRBD2,TRBV4-1,TRBJ2-3,CASSQASTSGDTQYF,TGCGCCAGCAGCCAAGCTTCGACTAGCGGAGATACGCAGTATTTT
-,14,TRBD1,TRBV6-4,TRBJ2-7,CASRSEDRVGEQYF,TGTGCCAGCCGGTCCGAAGACAGGGTTGGCGAGCAGTACTTC
-,12,-,TRBV19,TRBJ1-1,CASATRYTEAFF,TGTGCCAGTGCCACCCGTTACACTGAAGCTTTCTTT
-,16,-,TRBV23-1,TRBJ2-6,CASSQSEGFGANVLTF,TGCGCCAGCAGTCAATCGGAGGGCTTTGGGGCCAACGTCCTGACTTTC
once,14,TRBD1,TRBV9,TRBJ1-1,CASSLSTGVGEAFF,TGTGCCAGCAGCTTATCGACAGGGGTAGGTGAAGCTTTCTTT
-,16,-,TRBV5-8,TRBJ1-6,CASSSGTRGLISPLHF,TGTGCCAGCAGCTCGGGAACCAGGGGCCTTATCTCACCCCTCCACTTT
-,11,-,TRBV2,TRBJ2-5,CASRSLVAQYF,TGTGCCAGCAGAAGCCTAGTCGCCCAGTACTTC
-,14,TRBD1,TRBV2,TRBJ1-1,CASSEEGGRTEAFF,TGTGCCAGCAGTGAGGAAGGGGGCCGTACTGAAGCTTTCTTT
-,15,-,TRBV3-1/TRBV3-2,TRBJ2-3,CASSYRVILSDTQYF,TGTGCCAGCAGTTACAGGGTAATCCTTTCAGATACGCAGTATTTT
few,16,-,TRBV4-2,TRBJ1-4,CASSQRWDPTNEKLFF,TGTGCCAGCAGCCAAAGATGGGACCCAACTAATGAAAAACTGTTTTTT
-,13,-,TRBV2,TRBJ2-5,CASNEGNEETQYF,TGTGCCAGCAATGAGGGGAACGAAGAGACCCAGTACTTC
-,13,-,TRBV12-3/TRBV12-4,TRBJ2-1,CASSLRGRGEQFF,TGTGCCAGCAGTTTGAGGGGCCGGGGGGAGCAGTTCTTC
-,15,TRBD1,TRBV14,TRBJ1-2,CASSRFGTGAGGYTF,TGTGCCAGCAGCCGGTTCGGGACAGGGGCTGGGGGCTACACCTTC
-,13,-,TRBV19,TRBJ1-1,CASSMGRVAEAFF,TGTGCCAGTAGTATGGGCAGGGTGGCTGAAGCTTTCTTT
-,13,-,TRBV29-1,TRBJ1-2,CSVVGGRWRGYTF,TGCAGCGTTGTGGGGGGCCGGTGGCGGGGCTACACCTTC
once,16,TRBD2,TRBV2,TRBJ2-7,CASRRVAGGTGYEQYF,TGTGCCAGCAGACGAGTAGCGGGGGGAACGGGTTACGAGCAGTACTTC
-,15,TRBD2,TRBV29-1,TRBJ2-1,CSVNPSSGGGDEQFF,TGCAGCGTGAACCCTTCTAGCGGGGGAGGGGATGAGCAGTTCTTC
-,12,-,TRBV7-8,TRBJ2-3,CASSLDGDTQYF,TGTGCCAGCAGCTTAGATGGCGATACGCAGTATTTT
few,15,-,TRBV6-2/TRBV6-3,TRBJ1-5,CASSYSMGQGQPQHF,TGTGCCAGCAGTTACTCGATGGGGCAGGGTCAGCCCCAGCATTTT